This T cell receptor (beta chain) was captured by sequencing in a study of beta chain features in type 1 diabetes. Comment on this clone: Its specificity is not known.

The CDR3 is 18 amino acids. Trimming stripped 5 bases from V and 0 bases from J, with 19 bases between. Germline V gene data show CDR1 as SGHVS and CDR2 as FNYEAQ. On average, the one heparinised blood draw given by each donor was around 110 mL. Markers CD45RO/CCR7/CD25/CD127/CD95/CD27 served to sort CD4+ naive, central memory, regulatory and stem cell-like memory cells. Reverse transcription of all isolated RNA meant that expressed TCRB transcripts were sequenced. The average read count of naive, central memory and regulatory T cell samples was approximately 4 million. The assay was immunoSEQ multiplex PCR, and TCRdb's table has in-frame clones only and misses some. The sample has approximately 140,000 clones; 6.9% are singletons. Study-level results: For cells with high TCR expression, cDNA sequencing could yield over-representation.

The chain joins TRBV7-6 to TRBJ1-4; the D is unclear. This receptor was obtained from a woman between 25 and 40 years old in good health. The sample consisted of central memory CD4+ T cells from blood. The CDR3 DNA is TGTGCCAGCAGCCTTAGTTCGAGGTCTGATGCAACTAATGAAAAACTGTTTTTT. Its protein product is CASSLSSRSDATNEKLFF.